What follows are 29 T cell receptor beta chains derived from one specimen sequenced in a study of somatic mutations in cytotoxic T cells in rheumatoid arthritis. TCRdb keeps only in-frame clones here, not all; method: immunoSEQ multiplex PCR. This repertoire shows about 15,000 clones, about four fifths found once; its top ten account for roughly 16%. The specimen sequenced was CD8+ T cells sorted from blood. These receptors were taken from an adult with rheumatoid arthritis.

This clone was picked up one time. The chain links TRBV19 to TRBJ2-2; perhaps TRBD1 as D (5 bases). V was clipped by 6 bases and J by 4 bases, with 12 bases between them. The CDR3 is 14 amino acids. Germline CDR1 LNHDA, CDR2 SQIVND (reference sequence). The CDR3 region has the DNA TGTGCCAGTAGGGTTGCAGGGATCACCGGGGAGCTGTTTTTT. Its translation: CASRVAGITGELFF.

The genes are TRBV2 and TRBJ2-7; 7 nucleotides agree with TRBD2. Germline loops: CDR1 SNHLY, CDR2 FYNNEI. V dropped 7 bases and J dropped 12; count of bases not matched to a gene: 6. The CDR3 runs to 10 residues. The DNA of the CDR3 is TGTGCCAGCAAAGCGGGGCCGGCGTACTTC. As protein: CASKAGPAYF.

The chain has TRBV19 and TRBJ2-1; 11 bases line up with TRBD2. With V trimmed by 1 base and J by 12 bases, 8 bases remained unmatched. Germline CDR1 LNHDA, CDR2 SQIVND (reference sequence). The CDR3 spans 15 residues. The CDR3 region is CASSIGSSGGGWQFF. The CDR3, as DNA: TGTGCCAGTAGTATAGGAAGTAGCGGGGGGGGGTGGCAGTTCTTC.

The chain joins TRBV15 to TRBJ2-7, with D perhaps TRBD1 or TRBD2 (5 bases each). CDR3 size: 14 residues. V dropped 6 bases and J dropped 2 bases, with 14 bases sitting between them. The germline gives CDR1 LNHNV, CDR2 YYDKDF (reference sequence). CDR3 nucleotides: TGTGCCACCAGTACCGGGACGGAAACCTACGAGCAGTACTTC. Translating gives CATSTGTETYEQYF.

This clone was found a few times. This sequence joins TRBV5-1 and TRBJ2-7, with TRBD1 identical over 8 bases. V was clipped by 3 bases and J by 5 bases; unmatched bases: 4. CDR3 length equals 13 residues. Germline CDR1 is SGHRS and CDR2 is YFSETQ. The CDR3: CASSSGQGDEQYF. The DNA of the CDR3 is TGCGCCAGCAGCTCCGGACAGGGCGACGAGCAGTACTTC.

The CDR3: CASSFRGGAYYGYTF. As DNA, the CDR3 is TGTGCCAGCAGTTTCCGTGGAGGGGCCTACTATGGCTACACCTTC. This chain joins TRBV28 and TRBJ1-2, with a tentative D call TRBD1 (5 bases). With 3 bases removed from V and 3 bases from J, the gap between germline ends came to 14 bases. The CDR3 covers 15 residues. CDR1 and CDR2 from the germline V gene are MDHEN and SYDVKM.

The rearrangement links TRBV28 to TRBJ1-5, with D possibly TRBD1 on 5 matching bases. In germline, CDR1 is MDHEN, CDR2 SYDVKM. The CDR3 spans 12 residues. The V and J ends lost 6 bases and 9 bases respectively, with 12 bases between them. For the CDR3, the DNA is TGTGCCAGCAGGGGACGGGTTCGGCCCCAGCATTTT. Encoded protein: CASRGRVRPQHF.

The chain employs TRBV7-9 and TRBJ2-5; D call uncertain. CDR1 is SEHNR and CDR2 is FQNEAQ in the germline V gene (reference sequence). The CDR3 loop spans 12 amino acids. The V gene lost 3 bases and the J gene lost 4 bases, with 6 bases spanning the gap. The CDR3 loop reads CASSLAVETQYF. The CDR3 region has the DNA TGTGCCAGCAGCTTGGCGGTAGAGACCCAGTACTTC.

This sequence joins TRBV6-5 and TRBJ2-3; possibly TRBD1 for D (5 bases). The CDR3 is 15 amino acids. V dropped 5 bases and J dropped 5 bases, with 17 bases sitting between them. Germline CDR1 reads MNHEY; CDR2 reads SVGAGI. Here the CDR3 DNA reads TGTGCCAGCAGTCGACAGAGAGGAACAGGAGATACGCAGTATTTT. Protein sequence: CASSRQRGTGDTQYF.

The chain has TRBV4-1 and TRBJ2-7; 8 bases agree with TRBD2. The CDR3 is made up of 16 amino acids. Trimming took 4 bases from V and 4 from J; bases not matched to a gene: 12. The germline V gene has CDR1 MGHRA and CDR2 YSYEKL. For the CDR3, the DNA is TGCGCCAGCAGCCTAGAAGAGGTCGGGGGGGGGTACGAGCAGTACTTC. Translating it yields CASSLEEVGGGYEQYF.

The chain is built from TRBV29-1 and TRBJ1-3; D gene uncertain. The CDR3 covers 16 residues. Germline V gene data show CDR1 as SQVTM and CDR2 as ANQGSEA. Trimming took 0 bases from V and 0 from J, leaving 12 bases between them. CDR3: CSVEDGQNNSGNTIYF. DNA for the CDR3: TGCAGCGTTGAAGATGGGCAAAACAACTCTGGAAACACCATATATTTT. Together with reference TRBV29-1 and TRBJ1-3, the CDR3 gives the full variable domain: SAVISQKPSRDICQRGTSLTIQCQVDSQVTMMFWYRQQPGQSLTLIATANQGSEATYESGFVIDKFPISRPNLTFSTLTVSNMSPEDSSIYLCSVEDGQNNSGNTIYFGEGSWLTVV.

V usage is TRBV19 and J usage is TRBJ1-3, with 9 bases lining up with TRBD1. The CDR3 sequence is 15 residues long. V lost 2 bases and J lost 5; bases outside the gene matches: 4. Germline assignment: CDR1 LNHDA and CDR2 SQIVND (reference sequence). The CDR3, as DNA: TGTGCCAGTAGTATAAGGGACAGGGAGAGAAACACCATATATTTT. It encodes CASSIRDRERNTIYF.

J is TRBJ1-3 and V is TRBV6-6; D unresolved. The CDR3 consists of 15 residues. Per germline, CDR1 MNHNY and CDR2 SVGAGI (reference sequence). The ends were cut back, 6 bases at V and 0 bases at J, with 12 bases in the middle. The CDR3, as DNA: TGTGCCAGCAGCCCTACAGAGCCCTCTGGAAACACCATATATTTT. Its protein product is CASSPTEPSGNTIYF.

This sequence joins TRBV29-1 and TRBJ1-2; 7 nucleotides match TRBD1. The V and J ends lost 5 bases and 4 bases, in that order; junction bases with no gene match: 7. This CDR3 has 13 amino acids. CDR1 and CDR2 from the germline V gene are SQVTM and ANQGSEA. The CDR3 is CSVKGALGYGYTF. The CDR3 nucleotides read TGCAGCGTTAAGGGGGCGCTTGGCTATGGCTACACCTTC.

The table lists this clone with a few counts. The chain joins TRBV5-1 to TRBJ1-1; 9 bases map to TRBD1. CDR1 is SGHRS and CDR2 is YFSETQ in the germline V gene. With V trimmed by 9 bases and J by 1 base, 4 bases remained unmatched. This CDR3 contains 13 residues. The CDR3 coding sequence is TGCGCCACGGGGACAGGGCGGAACACTGAAGCTTTCTTT. Translation gives CATGTGRNTEAFF. Variable domain in full (rest from reference TRBV5-1 and TRBJ1-1): KAGVTQTPRYLIKTRGQQVTLSCSPISGHRSVSWYQQTPGQGLQFLFEYFSETQRNKGNFPGRFSGRQFSNSRSEMNVSTLELGDSALYLCATGTGRNTEAFFGQGTRLTVV.

The chain joins TRBV27 to TRBJ2-1; TRBD2 is a possible D gene (6 bases). V lost 10 bases and J 3 bases, leaving 19 bases between the germline ends. The CDR3 sequence is 15 residues long. Germline V CDR1 and CDR2: MNHEY, SMNVEV (reference sequence). CDR3 sequence: CATPGEDSNYNEQFF. The CDR3 nucleotides are TGTGCCACCCCCGGGGAGGACTCCAACTACAATGAGCAGTTCTTC.

This chain joins TRBV5-5 and TRBJ2-7; TRBD1 agrees at 8 bases. CDR3 length equals 19 residues. Trimming took 0 bases from V and 2 from J; bases not matched to a gene: 16. Germline CDR1 is SGHKS and CDR2 is YYEKEE (reference sequence). The CDR3 nucleotides read TGTGCCAGCAGCTTGGTCGGACAGGGAATCCGTTCAGGAACCTACGAGCAGTACTTC. This codes for CASSLVGQGIRSGTYEQYF.

The rearrangement links TRBV27 to TRBJ1-2; 7 positions match TRBD1. The trim removed 4 bases at V and 5 bases at J, leaving 7 bases unmatched. CDR3 length equals 14 residues. Per germline, CDR1 MNHEY and CDR2 SMNVEV (reference sequence). The CDR3 here is CASSSTGQLYGYTF. The CDR3 nucleotides read TGTGCCAGCAGTTCCACGGGACAGCTTTATGGCTACACCTTC.

This sequence joins TRBV7-3 and TRBJ2-2; D ambiguous. CDR1 is SGHTA, CDR2 FQGTGA, per germline. The length of the CDR3 is 13 residues. V shed 10 bases and J shed 1 base, with 10 bases lying between them. CDR3 loop: CANWFGNTGELFF. The DNA for the CDR3 is TGTGCCAACTGGTTCGGGAACACCGGGGAGCTGTTTTTT.

This clone is a singleton in its sample. The CDR3 protein is CASSLPGQGWETQYF. The CDR3 DNA is TGTGCCAGCAGCCTCCCGGGACAGGGATGGGAGACCCAGTACTTC. The chain has TRBV7-6 and TRBJ2-5; 9 bases fit TRBD1. Germline V lookup: CDR1 SGHVS, CDR2 FNYEAQ. The trim removed 5 bases at V and 5 bases at J, leaving 9 bases unmatched. This CDR3 region has 15 residues.

This sequence joins TRBV5-8 and TRBJ1-4; D is uncertain. CDR1 is SGHTS and CDR2 is YDEGEE in the germline V gene. This CDR3 is 15 amino acids long. Trimming shortened V by 3 bases and J by 0 bases, and 9 bases separated the two germline ends. CDR3 loop: CASSSTPATNEKLFF. In DNA, the CDR3 is TGTGCCAGCAGCTCGACGCCCGCAACTAATGAAAAACTGTTTTTT.

The CDR3 coding sequence is TGTGCCAGCAGTCGGACACAGTATGGCTACACCTTC. Protein product: CASSRTQYGYTF. The chain carries TRBV25-1 and TRBJ1-2, with TRBD1 as a possible D gene (5 bases). Trimming took off 5 bases at V and 5 bases at J, with 9 bases between the two ends. Germline lookup yields CDR1 MGHDK and CDR2 SYGVNS. CDR3 size: 12 residues.

V is TRBV19 and J is TRBJ1-2; possibly TRBD1 for D (5 bases). Germline CDR1 LNHDA, CDR2 SQIVND (reference sequence). V dropped 6 bases and J dropped 1 base, with 12 bases sitting between them. This CDR3 has 14 amino acids. CDR3 sequence reads: CASRVEGRNYGYTF. The DNA of the CDR3 is TGTGCCAGTAGGGTAGAGGGGCGTAACTATGGCTACACCTTC.

V and J are TRBV29-1 and TRBJ2-1, with D possibly matching TRBD2 (6 bases). Trimming shortened V by 3 bases and J by 4 bases, and 13 bases separated the two germline ends. Germline CDR1 SQVTM, CDR2 ANQGSEA. This CDR3 spans 14 amino acids. The CDR3 protein is CSVEVLAFYNEQFF. CDR3 nucleotide sequence: TGCAGCGTTGAGGTCCTAGCGTTTTACAATGAGCAGTTCTTC.

V and J are TRBV28 and TRBJ2-7, with TRBD1 matching 7 bases. The germline CDR1 and CDR2 sequences are MDHEN and SYDVKM. V gave up 5 bases and J gave up 5 bases; unmatched junction bases: 9. The CDR3 runs to 14 residues. The CDR3, as DNA: TGTGCCAGCAGTCCCAGGGGGTCCCTCCACGAGCAGTACTTC. Amino acids: CASSPRGSLHEQYF. Combining the CDR3 with reference TRBV28 and TRBJ2-7 gives the whole variable domain DVKVTQSSRYLVKRTGEKVFLECVQDMDHENMFWYRQDPGLGLRLIYFSYDVKMKEKGDIPEGYSVSREKKERFSLILESASTNQTSMYLCASSPRGSLHEQYFGPGTRLTVT.

In its sample, this clone was seen a few times. The chain links TRBV19 to TRBJ1-1; the D is unclear. The CDR3 length is 14 residues. V lost 5 bases, J lost 4 bases, and 14 bases lay in between. Germline V lookup: CDR1 LNHDA, CDR2 SQIVND (reference sequence). The CDR3 loop reads CASSPATGGTEAFF. The DNA for the CDR3 is TGTGCCAGTAGTCCAGCGACCGGTGGCACTGAAGCTTTCTTT. Full variable domain (outside the CDR3, taken from reference TRBV19 and TRBJ1-1): DGGITQSPKYLFRKEGQNVTLSCEQNLNHDAMYWYRQDPGQGLRLIYYSQIVNDFQKGDIAEGYSVSREKKESFPLTVTSAQKNPTAFYLCASSPATGGTEAFFGQGTRLTVV.

This chain uses TRBV5-5 with TRBJ1-2; perhaps TRBD1 as D (5 bases). V dropped 4 bases and J dropped 3 bases, with 13 bases sitting between them. The germline CDR1 and CDR2 sequences are SGHKS and YYEKEE (reference sequence). CDR3 length equals 14 residues. CDR3 sequence: CASSPDITYYGYTF. The CDR3 DNA is TGTGCCAGCAGCCCGGACATTACATACTATGGCTACACCTTC.

This chain joins TRBV18 and TRBJ1-5; 9 bases align to TRBD1. CDR3 size: 17 residues. CDR1 is KGHSH and CDR2 is LQKENI in the germline V gene. V shed 4 bases and J 1 base; nucleotides not matched to a gene: 8. The CDR3 region is CASSRTGQGQSNQPQHF. The CDR3 coding sequence is TGTGCCAGCTCACGAACGGGACAGGGCCAGAGCAATCAGCCCCAGCATTTT. The whole variable domain, filled in from reference TRBV18 and TRBJ1-5, reads NAGVMQNPRHLVRRRGQEARLRCSPMKGHSHVYWYRQLPEEGLKFMVYLQKENIIDESGMPKERFSAEFPKEGPSILRIQQVVRGDSAAYFCASSRTGQGQSNQPQHFGDGTRLSIL.

This chain uses TRBV9 with TRBJ1-6, with unresolved D. The CDR3 runs 14 residues. Germline CDR1 reads SGDLS; CDR2 reads YYNGEE. V was shortened by 0 bases and J by 6 bases, with 7 bases between the two germline ends. CDR3 region: CASSVVDGNSPLHF. The CDR3 bases are TGTGCCAGCAGCGTAGTGGACGGTAATTCACCCCTCCACTTT.